The 4 T cell receptor beta chains presented below share a single source sample, sequenced in a study of T cell changes during pregnancy in multiple sclerosis. TCRdb keeps only in-frame clones here, not all; method: immunoSEQ multiplex PCR. The sample holds more than 70,000 clones; 93% are singletons and the top ten take 2.5% to 3%. The sequences come from peripheral blood, collected in the second trimester of pregnancy. The receptors were sampled from a female donor with multiple sclerosis, enrolled in a pregnancy study.

The CDR3 sequence is CASSFVLAGGNEQFF. For the CDR3, the DNA is TGTGCCAGCAGCTTTGTGCTAGCGGGGGGGAATGAGCAGTTCTTC. This rearrangement joins TRBV5-6 to TRBJ2-1, with 12 bases aligning to TRBD2. CDR1 is SGHDT, CDR2 YYEEEE, per germline. The CDR3 contains 15 residues. The V gene end was trimmed by 2 bases and the J gene end by 7 bases; junction bases not matched to a gene: 4.

The V and J genes are TRBV5-4 and TRBJ2-7; TRBD2 matches at 8 bases. The CDR3 totals 15 residues. The V gene's germline CDR1 is SGHNT and CDR2 YYREEE (reference sequence). Losses at the gene ends were 0 bases for V and 3 bases for J; bases not matched to a gene: 5. The CDR3 sequence is CASSLDLAGLYEQYF. The CDR3 nucleotides read TGTGCCAGCAGCTTGGATCTAGCGGGTCTCTACGAGCAGTACTTC.

The rearrangement uses TRBV29-1 and TRBJ1-1; perhaps TRBD1 as D (6 bases). Between the trimmed V and J ends, which lost 5 bases and 3 bases, there was a span of 10 bases. The CDR3 extends over 12 amino acids. CDR1 is SQVTM, CDR2 ANQGSEA, per germline. CDR3 DNA: TGCAGCGTTCAGGGGTCTTACACTGAAGCTTTCTTT. As protein: CSVQGSYTEAFF.

The CDR3 DNA follows: TGTGCCAGCAGCTTGTCAGGAAACAGTCGTTTCCCTGAAGCTTTCTTT. This encodes CASSLSGNSRFPEAFF. The gene calls are TRBV5-4 and TRBJ1-1; D gene ambiguous. Germline CDR1 is SGHNT and CDR2 is YYREEE (reference sequence). There are 16 residues in the CDR3. Trimming pared 1 base from V and 6 bases from J, leaving 19 bases between. Combining the CDR3 with reference TRBV5-4 and TRBJ1-1 gives the whole variable domain ETGVTQSPTHLIKTRGQQVTLRCSSQSGHNTVSWYQQALGQGPQFIFQYYREEENGRGNFPPRFSGLQFPNYSSELNVNALELDDSALYLCASSLSGNSRFPEAFFGQGTRLTVV.